This T cell receptor (beta chain) was recorded in a study of cytomegalovirus exposure and HLA in healthy donors. The PCR made use of 60 Vbeta and 13 Jbeta primers. Clones were read by immunoSEQ multiplex PCR, and TCRdb kept only the in-frame ones, dropping some. The table shows 130,000 or so clones, with 75% to 80% occurring only once. This clone was seen more than once but under ten times. CDR3 length: 17 amino acids. Germline loops: CDR1 SGHNT, CDR2 YYREEE (reference sequence). Trimming took off 6 bases at V and 1 base at J, with 22 bases between the two ends. Source material: PBMCs. This sequence was found in a female donor in good health and CMV-seronegative. V gene TRBV5-4 combines with J gene TRBJ1-1, with D perhaps TRBD1 (6 bases). The CDR3 coding sequence is TGTGCCAGCAAGGCCTCACAGGGCACCCCGGGGAACACTGAAGCTTTCTTT. Protein: CASKASQGTPGNTEAFF.